The clone carrying this T cell receptor (beta chain) came up a few times. Construction of the TCR beta libraries employed iRepertoire HTBI primers in conjunction with Arm-PCR of CDR3 regions. TCRdb passed the multiplex PCR reads through MiXCR, listing each CDR3 protein once. Of over 300,000 distinct CDR3 sequences listed, around 19% are singletons. The data were obtained in a study of regulatory T cells in long-lasting Graves disease. The V end was cut by 4 bases, the J end by 4 bases, with 11 bases between. This CDR3 has 13 amino acids. Germline loops: CDR1 SGDLS, CDR2 YYNGEE. The time point: persistent/refractory GD, antithyroid drugs over 5 years with positive TRAb. Scientists built the TCR library using RNA that was extracted from PBMCs.

The material was peripheral blood mononuclear cells (PBMCs), obtained when the disease was refractory, from a patient treated with antithyroid drugs. The gene calls are TRBV9 and TRBJ1-1; D is uncertain. The receptor's source is a female donor with Graves disease. The CDR3 loop reads CASSLTTITEAFF. CDR3 bases: TGTGCCAGCAGCTTAACAACAATCACTGAAGCTTTCTTT.